This T cell receptor beta chain was sequenced in a study of blood T cell repertoires in COVID-19. Study-level information: T cells, B-cell-depleted T cells, or PBMCs provided the cDNA or gDNA that served as material.

This CDR3 region has 16 residues. Germline CDR1 is SGHRS and CDR2 is YFSETQ. V lost 0 bases, J lost 5 bases, and 8 bases stayed unmatched. Per the authors' pipeline: Using reference gene primer amplification, nucleated cell counts were estimated. Data came from immunoSEQ multiplex PCR; TCRdb stores just in-frame clones and leaves some out. Clonal size and the V and J genes are those of that table, whereas D and trimming came from the DNA. Of 6,000 to 7,000 clones in the sample, approximately 90% are singletons; the top ten hold roughly 9.7%. The TCR sequence derives from a human donor with active COVID-19. The donor label of this sample is uncertain. Sequenced material: peripheral blood. The rearrangement joins TRBV5-1 to TRBJ2-1; 7 bases are shared with TRBD1. CDR3 loop: CASSLARTGDNNEQFF. The DNA for the CDR3 is TGCGCCAGCAGCTTGGCCCGGACAGGTGACAACAATGAGCAGTTCTTC.